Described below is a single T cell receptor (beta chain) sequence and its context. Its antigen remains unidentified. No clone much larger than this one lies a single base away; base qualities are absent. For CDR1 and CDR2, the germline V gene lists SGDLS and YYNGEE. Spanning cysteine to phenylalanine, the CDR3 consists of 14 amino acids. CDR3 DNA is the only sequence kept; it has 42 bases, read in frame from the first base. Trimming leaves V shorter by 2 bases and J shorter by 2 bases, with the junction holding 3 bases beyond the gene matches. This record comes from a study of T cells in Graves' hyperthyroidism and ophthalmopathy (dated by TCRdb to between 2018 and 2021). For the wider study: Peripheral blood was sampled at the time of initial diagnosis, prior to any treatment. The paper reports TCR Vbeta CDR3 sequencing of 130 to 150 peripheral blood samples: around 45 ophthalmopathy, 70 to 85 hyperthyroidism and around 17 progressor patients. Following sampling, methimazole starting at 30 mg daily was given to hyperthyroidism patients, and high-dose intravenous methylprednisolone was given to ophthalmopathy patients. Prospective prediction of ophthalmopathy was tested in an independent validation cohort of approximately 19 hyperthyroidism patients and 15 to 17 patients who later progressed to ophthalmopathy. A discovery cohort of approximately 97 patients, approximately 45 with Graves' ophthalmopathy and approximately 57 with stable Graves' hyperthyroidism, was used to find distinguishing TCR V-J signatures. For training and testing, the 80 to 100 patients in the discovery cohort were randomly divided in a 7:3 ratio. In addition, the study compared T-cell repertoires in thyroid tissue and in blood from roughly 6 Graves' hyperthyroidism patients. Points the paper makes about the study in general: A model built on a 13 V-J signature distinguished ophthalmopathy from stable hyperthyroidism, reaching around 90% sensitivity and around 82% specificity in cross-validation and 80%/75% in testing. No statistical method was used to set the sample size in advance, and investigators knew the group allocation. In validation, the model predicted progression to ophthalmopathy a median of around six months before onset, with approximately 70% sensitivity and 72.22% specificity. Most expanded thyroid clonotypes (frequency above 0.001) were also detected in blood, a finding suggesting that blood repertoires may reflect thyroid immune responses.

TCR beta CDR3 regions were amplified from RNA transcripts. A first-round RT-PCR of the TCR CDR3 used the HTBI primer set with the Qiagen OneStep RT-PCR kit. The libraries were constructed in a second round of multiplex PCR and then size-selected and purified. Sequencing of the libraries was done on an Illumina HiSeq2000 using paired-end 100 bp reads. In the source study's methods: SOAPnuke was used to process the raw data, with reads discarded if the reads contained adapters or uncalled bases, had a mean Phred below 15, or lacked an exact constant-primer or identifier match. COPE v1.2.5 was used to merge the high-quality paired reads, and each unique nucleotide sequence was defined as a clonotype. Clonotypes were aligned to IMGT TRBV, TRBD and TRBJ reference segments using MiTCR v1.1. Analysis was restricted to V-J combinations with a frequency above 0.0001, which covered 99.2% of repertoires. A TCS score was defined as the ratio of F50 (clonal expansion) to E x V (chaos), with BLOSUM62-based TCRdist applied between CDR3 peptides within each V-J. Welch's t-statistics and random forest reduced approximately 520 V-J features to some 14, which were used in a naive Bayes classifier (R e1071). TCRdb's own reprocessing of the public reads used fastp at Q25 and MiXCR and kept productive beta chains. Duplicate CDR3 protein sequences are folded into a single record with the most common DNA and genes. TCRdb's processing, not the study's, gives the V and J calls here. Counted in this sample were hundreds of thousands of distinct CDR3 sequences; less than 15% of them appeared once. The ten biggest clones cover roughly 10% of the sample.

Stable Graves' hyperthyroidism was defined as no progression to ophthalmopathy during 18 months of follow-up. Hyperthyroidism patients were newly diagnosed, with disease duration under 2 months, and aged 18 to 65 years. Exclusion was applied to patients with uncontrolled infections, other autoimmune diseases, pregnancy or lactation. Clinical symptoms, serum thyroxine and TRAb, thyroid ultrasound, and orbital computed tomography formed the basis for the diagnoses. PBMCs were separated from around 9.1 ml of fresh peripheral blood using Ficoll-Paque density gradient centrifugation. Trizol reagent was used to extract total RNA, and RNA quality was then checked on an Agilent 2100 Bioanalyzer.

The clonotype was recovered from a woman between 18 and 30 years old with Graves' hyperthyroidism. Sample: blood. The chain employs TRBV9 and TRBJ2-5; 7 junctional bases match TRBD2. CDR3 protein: CASSVGTTQETQYF. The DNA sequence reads TGTGCCAGCAGCGTCGGGACTACGCAAGAGACCCAGTACTTC.